This T cell receptor beta chain originates from a study of cytomegalovirus exposure and HLA in healthy donors. Germline CDR1 SGHRS, CDR2 YFSETQ. The CDR3 is 13 amino acids. V lost 0 bases and J 3 bases, leaving 6 bases between the germline ends. Use of 60 Vbeta and 13 Jbeta primers characterized the PCR. Profiled with immunoSEQ multiplex PCR; TCRdb holds only in-frame clones, not every one. The sample holds some 85,000 clones, about four fifths seen once. The sequence was collected from a young man in good health and CMV-seropositive. The V call is TRBV5-1, the J call TRBJ1-2; D possibly corresponds to TRBD1 (5 bases). Input material: PBMCs. As DNA, the CDR3 is TGCGCCAGCAGCTTGGAAGGGGACTATGGCTACACCTTC. Its protein product is CASSLEGDYGYTF.